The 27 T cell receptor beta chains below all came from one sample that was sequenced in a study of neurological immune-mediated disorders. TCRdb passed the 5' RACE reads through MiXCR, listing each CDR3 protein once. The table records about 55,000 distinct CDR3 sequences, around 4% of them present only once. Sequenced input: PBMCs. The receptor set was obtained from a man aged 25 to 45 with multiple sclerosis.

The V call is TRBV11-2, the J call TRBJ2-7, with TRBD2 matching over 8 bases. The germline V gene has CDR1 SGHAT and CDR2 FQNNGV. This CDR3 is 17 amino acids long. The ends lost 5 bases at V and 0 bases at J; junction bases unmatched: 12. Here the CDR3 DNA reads TGTGCCAGCAGCCCAGGGAATCTAGCGGGCCTCTCCTACGAGCAGTACTTC. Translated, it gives CASSPGNLAGLSYEQYF. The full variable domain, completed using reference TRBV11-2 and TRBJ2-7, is EAGVAQSPRYKIIEKRQSVAFWCNPISGHATLYWYQQILGQGPKLLIQFQNNGVVDDSQLPKDRFSAERLKGVDSTLKIQPAKLEDSAVYLCASSPGNLAGLSYEQYFGPGTRLTVT.

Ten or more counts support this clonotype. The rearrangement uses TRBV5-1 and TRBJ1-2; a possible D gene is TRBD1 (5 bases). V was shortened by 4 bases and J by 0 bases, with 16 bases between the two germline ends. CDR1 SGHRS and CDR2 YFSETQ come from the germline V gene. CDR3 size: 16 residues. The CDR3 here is CASSPETGVANYGYTF. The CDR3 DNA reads TGCGCCAGCAGCCCTGAGACGGGGGTTGCTAACTATGGCTACACCTTC.

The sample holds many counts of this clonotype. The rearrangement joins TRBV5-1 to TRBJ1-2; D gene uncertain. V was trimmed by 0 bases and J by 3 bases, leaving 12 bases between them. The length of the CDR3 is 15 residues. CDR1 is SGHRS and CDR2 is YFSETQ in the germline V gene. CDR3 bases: TGCGCCAGCAGCTTGGTAGCCTTGAACGACTATGGCTACACCTTC. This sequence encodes CASSLVALNDYGYTF.

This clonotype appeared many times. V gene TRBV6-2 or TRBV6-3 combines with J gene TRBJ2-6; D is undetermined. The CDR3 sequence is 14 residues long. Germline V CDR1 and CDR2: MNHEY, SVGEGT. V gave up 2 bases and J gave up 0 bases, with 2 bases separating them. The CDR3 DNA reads TGTGCCAGCAGTTACAACTCTGGGGCCAACGTCCTGACTTTC. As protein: CASSYNSGANVLTF.

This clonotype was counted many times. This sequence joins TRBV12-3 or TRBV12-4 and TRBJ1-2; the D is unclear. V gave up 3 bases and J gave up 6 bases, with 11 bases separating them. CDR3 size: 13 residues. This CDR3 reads CASSFRQVDGYTF. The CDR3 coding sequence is TGTGCCAGCAGTTTCAGGCAGGTCGATGGCTACACCTTC.

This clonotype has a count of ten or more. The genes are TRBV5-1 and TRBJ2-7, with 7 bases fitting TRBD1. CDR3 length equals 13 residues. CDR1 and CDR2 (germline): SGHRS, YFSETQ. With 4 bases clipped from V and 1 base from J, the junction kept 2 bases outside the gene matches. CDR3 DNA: TGCGCCAGCAGCCGGGGACAGTCCTACGAGCAGTACTTC. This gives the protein CASSRGQSYEQYF.

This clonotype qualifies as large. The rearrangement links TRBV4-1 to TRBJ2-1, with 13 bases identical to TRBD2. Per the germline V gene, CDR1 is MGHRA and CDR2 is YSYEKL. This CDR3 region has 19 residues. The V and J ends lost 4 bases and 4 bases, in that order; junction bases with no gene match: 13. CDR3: CASSPKRTSGGLLYNEQFF. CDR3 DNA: TGCGCCAGCAGCCCGAAACGGACTAGCGGGGGCCTCTTATACAATGAGCAGTTCTTC.

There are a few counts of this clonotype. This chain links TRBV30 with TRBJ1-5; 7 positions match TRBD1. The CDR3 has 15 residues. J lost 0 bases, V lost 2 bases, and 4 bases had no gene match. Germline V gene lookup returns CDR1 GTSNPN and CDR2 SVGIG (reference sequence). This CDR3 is CAWSRDSYSNQPQHF. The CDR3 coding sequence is TGTGCCTGGAGTCGGGACAGCTATAGCAATCAGCCCCAGCATTTT.

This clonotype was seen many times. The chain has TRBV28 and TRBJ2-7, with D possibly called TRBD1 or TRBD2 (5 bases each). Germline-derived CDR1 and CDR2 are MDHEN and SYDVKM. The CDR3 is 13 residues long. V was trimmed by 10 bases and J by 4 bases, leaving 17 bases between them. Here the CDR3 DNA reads TGTGCCACCCGAGGGGCGAAAGTTTACGAGCAGTACTTC. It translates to CATRGAKVYEQYF.

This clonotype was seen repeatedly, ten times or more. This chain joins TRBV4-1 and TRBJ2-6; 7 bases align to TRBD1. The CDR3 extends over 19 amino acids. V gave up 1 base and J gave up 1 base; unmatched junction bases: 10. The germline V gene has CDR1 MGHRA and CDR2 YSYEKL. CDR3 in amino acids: CASSQVLGQSPSGANVLTF. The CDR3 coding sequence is TGCGCCAGCAGCCAAGTTTTGGGACAGAGCCCGTCTGGGGCCAACGTCCTGACTTTC.

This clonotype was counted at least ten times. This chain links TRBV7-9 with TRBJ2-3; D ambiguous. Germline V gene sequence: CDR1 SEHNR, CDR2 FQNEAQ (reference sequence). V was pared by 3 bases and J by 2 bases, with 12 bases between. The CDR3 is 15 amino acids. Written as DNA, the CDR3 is TGTGCCAGCAGCTTCGGCGGAATAAACACAGATACGCAGTATTTT. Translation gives CASSFGGINTDTQYF.

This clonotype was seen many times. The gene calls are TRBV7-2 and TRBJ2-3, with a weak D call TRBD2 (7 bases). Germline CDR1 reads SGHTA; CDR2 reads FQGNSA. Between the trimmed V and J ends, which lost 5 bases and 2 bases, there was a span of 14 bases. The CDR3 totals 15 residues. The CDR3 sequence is CASSLGGGPTDTQYF. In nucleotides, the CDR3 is TGTGCCAGCAGCCTAGGGGGGGGCCCCACAGATACGCAGTATTTT.

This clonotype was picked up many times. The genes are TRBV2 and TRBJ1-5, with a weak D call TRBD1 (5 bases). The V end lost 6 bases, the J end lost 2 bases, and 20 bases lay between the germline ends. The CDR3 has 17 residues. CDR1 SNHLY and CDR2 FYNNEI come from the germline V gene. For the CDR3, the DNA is TGTGCCAGCAGCCATCCAGGGAGCTACGGGGGCAATCAGCCCCAGCATTTT. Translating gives CASSHPGSYGGNQPQHF.

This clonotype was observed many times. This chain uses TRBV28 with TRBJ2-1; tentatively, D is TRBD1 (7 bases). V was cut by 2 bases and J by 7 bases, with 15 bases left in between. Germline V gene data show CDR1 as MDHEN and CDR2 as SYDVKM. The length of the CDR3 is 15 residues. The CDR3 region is CASSLGVRGRNEQFF. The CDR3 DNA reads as TGTGCCAGCAGTTTAGGAGTCAGGGGGAGGAATGAGCAGTTCTTC.

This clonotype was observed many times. The CDR3 spells CASSLEGNYEQYF. CDR3 nucleotide sequence: TGTGCCAGCAGCTTAGAAGGAAACTACGAGCAGTACTTC. The rearrangement joins TRBV7-6 to TRBJ2-7; D remains ambiguous. V dropped 1 base and J dropped 3 bases, with 7 bases sitting between them. Looked up from germline, CDR1 is SGHVS and CDR2 is FNYEAQ. The CDR3 loop spans 13 amino acids.

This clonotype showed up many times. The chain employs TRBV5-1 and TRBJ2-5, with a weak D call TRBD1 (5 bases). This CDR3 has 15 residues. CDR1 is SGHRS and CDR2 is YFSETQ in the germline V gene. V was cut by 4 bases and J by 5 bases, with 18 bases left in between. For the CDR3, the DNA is TGCGCCAGCAGCCCTGGACGGCAGGGTGGCGAGACCCAGTACTTC. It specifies CASSPGRQGGETQYF.

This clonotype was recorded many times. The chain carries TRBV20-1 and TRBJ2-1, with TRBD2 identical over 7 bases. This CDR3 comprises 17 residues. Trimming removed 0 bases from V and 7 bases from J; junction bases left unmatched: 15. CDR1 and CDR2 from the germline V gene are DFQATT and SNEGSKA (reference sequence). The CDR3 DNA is TGCAGTGCTAGAGATGGAGGAACCCGGGGTAGCGGGAATGAGCAGTTCTTC. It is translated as CSARDGGTRGSGNEQFF.

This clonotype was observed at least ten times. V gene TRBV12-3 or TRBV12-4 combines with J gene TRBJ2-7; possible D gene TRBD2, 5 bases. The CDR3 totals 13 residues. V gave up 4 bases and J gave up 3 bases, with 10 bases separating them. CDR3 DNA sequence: TGTGCCAGCAGTTCCCACGCGGGCTACGAGCAGTACTTC. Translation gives CASSSHAGYEQYF.

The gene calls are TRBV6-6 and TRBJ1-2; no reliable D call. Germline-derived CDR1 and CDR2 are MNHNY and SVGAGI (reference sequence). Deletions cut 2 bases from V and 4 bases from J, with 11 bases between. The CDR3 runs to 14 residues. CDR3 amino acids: CASSYAESPYGYTF. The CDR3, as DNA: TGTGCCAGCAGTTACGCGGAGAGTCCCTATGGCTACACCTTC.

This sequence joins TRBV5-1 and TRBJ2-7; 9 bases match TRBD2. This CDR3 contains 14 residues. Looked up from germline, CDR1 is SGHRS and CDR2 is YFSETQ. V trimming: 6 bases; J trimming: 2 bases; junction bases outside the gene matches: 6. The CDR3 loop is CASNLSGGTYEQYF. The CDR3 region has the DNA TGCGCCAGCAACCTTAGCGGGGGCACCTACGAGCAGTACTTC.

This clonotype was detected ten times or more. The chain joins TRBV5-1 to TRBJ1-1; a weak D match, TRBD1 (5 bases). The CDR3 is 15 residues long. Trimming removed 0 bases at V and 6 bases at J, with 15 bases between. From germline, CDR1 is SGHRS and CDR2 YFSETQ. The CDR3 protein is CASSLAGGDRAEAFF. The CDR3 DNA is TGCGCCAGCAGCTTGGCAGGAGGGGATCGAGCTGAAGCTTTCTTT.

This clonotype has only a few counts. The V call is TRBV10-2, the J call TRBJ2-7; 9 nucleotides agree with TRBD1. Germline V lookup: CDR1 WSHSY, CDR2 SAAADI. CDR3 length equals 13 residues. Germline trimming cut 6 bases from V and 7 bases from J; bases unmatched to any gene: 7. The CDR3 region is CASSGQGNGEQYF. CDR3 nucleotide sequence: TGCGCCAGCAGCGGACAGGGGAACGGGGAGCAGTACTTC.

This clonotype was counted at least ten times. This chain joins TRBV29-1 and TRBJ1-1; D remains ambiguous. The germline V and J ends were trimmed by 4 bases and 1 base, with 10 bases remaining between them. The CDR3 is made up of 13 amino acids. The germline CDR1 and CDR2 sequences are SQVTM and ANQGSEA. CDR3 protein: CSVGMSRNTEAFF. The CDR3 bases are TGCAGCGTTGGAATGAGCAGGAACACTGAAGCTTTCTTT.

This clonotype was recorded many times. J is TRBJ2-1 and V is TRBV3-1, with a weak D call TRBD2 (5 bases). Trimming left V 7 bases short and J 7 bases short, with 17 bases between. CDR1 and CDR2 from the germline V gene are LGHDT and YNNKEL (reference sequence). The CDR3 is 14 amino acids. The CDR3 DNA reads TGTGCCAGCACCCGCCCCGGGAAGGTGAATGAGCAGTTCTTC. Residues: CASTRPGKVNEQFF.

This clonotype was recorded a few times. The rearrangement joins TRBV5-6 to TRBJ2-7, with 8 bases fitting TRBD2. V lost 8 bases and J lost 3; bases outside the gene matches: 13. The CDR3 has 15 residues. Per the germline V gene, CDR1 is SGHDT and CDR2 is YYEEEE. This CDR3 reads CARSRGLANYYEQYF. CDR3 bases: TGTGCCAGAAGCCGCGGACTAGCAAATTACTACGAGCAGTACTTC.

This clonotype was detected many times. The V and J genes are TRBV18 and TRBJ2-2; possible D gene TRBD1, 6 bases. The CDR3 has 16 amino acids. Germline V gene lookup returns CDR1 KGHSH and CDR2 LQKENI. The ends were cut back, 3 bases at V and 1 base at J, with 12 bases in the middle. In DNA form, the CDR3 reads TGTGCCAGCTCACCCAGACAGGCTGAGAACACCGGGGAGCTGTTTTTT. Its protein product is CASSPRQAENTGELFF.

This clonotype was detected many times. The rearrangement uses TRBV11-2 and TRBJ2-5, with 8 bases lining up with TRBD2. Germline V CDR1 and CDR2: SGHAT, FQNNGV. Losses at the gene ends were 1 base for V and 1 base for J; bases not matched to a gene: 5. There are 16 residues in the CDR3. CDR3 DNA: TGTGCCAGCAGCTTAGTCGGCGGGGGGCTCCAAGAGACCCAGTACTTC. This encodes CASSLVGGGLQETQYF.